The clone carrying this T cell receptor beta chain has ten or more counts. V was shortened by 6 bases and J by 4 bases, with 21 bases between the two germline ends. Germline V lookup: CDR1 MNHEY, CDR2 SVGAGI. The CDR3 runs to 17 residues. The source of the sample is a study of neurological immune-mediated disorders. TCRdb ran MiXCR on the 5' RACE reads and lists one entry per CDR3 protein. The sample records approximately 15,000 distinct CDR3 sequences, 13% being singletons. The sequence was collected from a female donor with HTLV-1-associated myelopathy (HAM/TSP). The chain combines TRBV6-5 with TRBJ2-2; D assignment may be TRBD1 or TRBD2 (6 bases each). Material for sequencing was CD8+ T cells from blood. CDR3 in DNA: TGTGCCAGCAGACCGAACGGGGGACAAATGGGCACCGGGGAGCTGTTTTTT. The encoded protein is CASRPNGGQMGTGELFF.